The 10 T cell receptor beta chains below were found in one sample sequenced in a study of T cell changes during pregnancy in multiple sclerosis. TCRdb's copy holds only in-frame clones and misses some; the assay was immunoSEQ multiplex PCR. The table has some 80,000 clones, 85% to 95% seen once. Sample: peripheral blood, taken in the third trimester of pregnancy. These receptors were collected from a female donor with multiple sclerosis, enrolled in a pregnancy study.

The chain uses TRBV10-3 and TRBJ2-7, with D tentatively TRBD2 (5 bases). Germline V gene lookup returns CDR1 ENHRY and CDR2 SYGVKD. Deletions cut 3 bases from V and 2 bases from J, with 8 bases between. This CDR3 contains 13 residues. The CDR3 sequence: CAISEGSTYEQYF. For the CDR3, the DNA is TGTGCCATCAGTGAAGGGAGTACCTACGAGCAGTACTTC.

This clone was seen a single time. The CDR3 here is CASSLADFSGANVLTF. The CDR3 nucleotides read TGTGCCAGCAGCTTAGCTGACTTCTCTGGGGCCAACGTCCTGACTTTC. This chain connects TRBV7-8 to TRBJ2-6; no clear D. With 0 bases removed from V and 0 bases from J, the gap between germline ends came to 6 bases. The CDR3 totals 16 residues. Per the germline V gene, CDR1 is SGHVS and CDR2 is FQNEAQ.

The rearrangement joins TRBV5-1 to TRBJ2-2; possibly TRBD1 for D (5 bases). Between the trimmed V and J ends, which lost 5 bases and 4 bases, there was a span of 12 bases. CDR3 size: 14 residues. Germline V gives CDR1 SGHRS, CDR2 YFSETQ. CDR3 region: CASSQGQGTGELFF. CDR3 nucleotides: TGCGCCAGCAGTCAAGGGCAGGGCACCGGGGAGCTGTTTTTT.

This sequence joins TRBV9 and TRBJ2-7; 12 bases are shared with TRBD1. Germline V gives CDR1 SGDLS, CDR2 YYNGEE. J gave up 5 bases and V 5 bases, and 5 bases lay outside the gene matches. The CDR3 is made up of 14 amino acids. In DNA, the CDR3 is TGTGCCAGCAGTCTGGGACAGGGGGCAGACGAGCAGTACTTC. Amino acid sequence: CASSLGQGADEQYF.

The chain couples TRBV7-3 to TRBJ2-7; D call uncertain. Germline CDR1 SGHTA, CDR2 FQGTGA. Trimming shortened V by 3 bases and J by 3 bases, and 12 bases separated the two germline ends. The CDR3 sequence is 14 residues long. The DNA for the CDR3 is TGTGCCAGCAGCTTTGGCAGGCTGGACTACGAGCAGTACTTC. It specifies CASSFGRLDYEQYF. Full variable domain (outside the CDR3, taken from reference TRBV7-3 and TRBJ2-7): GAGVSQTPSNKVTEKGKYVELRCDPISGHTALYWYRQSLGQGPEFLIYFQGTGAADDSGLPNDRFFAVRPEGSVSTLKIQRTERGDSAVYLCASSFGRLDYEQYFGPGTRLTVT.

The genes are TRBV5-1 and TRBJ2-5, with 7 positions matching TRBD1. The junction had 14 bases not matched to a gene; V was cut back by 7 bases and J by 2 bases. CDR1 and CDR2 from the germline V gene are SGHRS and YFSETQ. This CDR3 contains 16 residues. The CDR3 bases are TGCGCCAGCTCGATCCGAGGGGGCCCATTACAAGAGACCCAGTACTTC. Its protein product is CASSIRGGPLQETQYF.

V usage is TRBV2 and J usage is TRBJ1-1; tentative D call: TRBD1 (6 bases). V lost 3 bases and J 0 bases, leaving 11 bases between the germline ends. Germline V gives CDR1 SNHLY, CDR2 FYNNEI. The CDR3 runs to 15 residues. CDR3 region: CASSDLDRLNTEAFF. CDR3 nucleotide sequence: TGTGCCAGCAGTGATCTCGACAGGCTGAACACTGAAGCTTTCTTT. The entire variable domain, with the rest obtained from reference TRBV2 and TRBJ1-1, is as follows: EPEVTQTPSHQVTQMGQEVILRCVPISNHLYFYWYRQILGQKVEFLVSFYNNEISEKSEIFDDQFSVERPDGSNFTLKIRSTKLEDSAMYFCASSDLDRLNTEAFFGQGTRLTVV.

The chain combines TRBV6-6 with TRBJ2-3, with TRBD2 matching over 12 bases. V lost 3 bases and J lost 3; bases outside the gene matches: 4. Germline-derived CDR1 and CDR2 are MNHNY and SVGAGI (reference sequence). This CDR3 comprises 16 residues. The CDR3 protein is CASSYTSGGMTDTQYF. The CDR3 region has the DNA TGTGCCAGCAGTTATACTAGCGGGGGGATGACAGATACGCAGTATTTT.

The genes are TRBV7-3 and TRBJ2-7; 8 bases fit TRBD2. CDR1 and CDR2 from the germline V gene are SGHTA and FQGTGA. Trimming removed 0 bases from V and 2 bases from J; junction bases left unmatched: 0. The CDR3 sequence is 14 residues long. The CDR3 is CASSLTSGAYEQYF. The CDR3, as DNA: TGTGCCAGCAGCTTAACTAGCGGGGCCTACGAGCAGTACTTC.

The chain has TRBV9 and TRBJ2-6; D may be TRBD1 (6 bases). CDR1 is SGDLS, CDR2 YYNGEE, per germline. The CDR3 has 14 residues. V was trimmed by 7 bases and J by 3 bases, leaving 11 bases between them. CDR3 sequence (DNA): TGTGCCAGCTCAGGGGTTTTTGGGGCCAACGTCCTGACTTTC. Protein product: CASSGVFGANVLTF. The variable domain in full, with the rest retrieved from reference TRBV9 and TRBJ2-6, is DSGVTQTPKHLITATGQRVTLRCSPRSGDLSVYWYQQSLDQGLQFLIQYYNGEERAKGNILERFSAQQFPDLHSELNLSSLELGDSALYFCASSGVFGANVLTFGAGSRLTVL.